These 14 T cell receptor beta chains were all obtained from the same sample, sequenced in a study of OX40 agonist ivuxolimab in advanced cancers. Some clones are missing from TCRdb's copy, which holds only in-frame ones; the method was immunoSEQ multiplex PCR. The table lists some 48,000 clones, 80% to 95% of them singletons, with about 7% in the top ten. Sequencing used CD4+ or CD8+ T cells sorted from blood, obtained in a trial of the OX40 agonist ivuxolimab. The origin of the receptors is an adult with an advanced solid tumor such as melanoma, head and neck, liver or kidney cancer.

The V and J genes are TRBV7-9 and TRBJ1-4; 7 nucleotides match TRBD1. The V gene end was trimmed by 5 bases and the J gene end by 5 bases; junction bases not matched to a gene: 11. The CDR3 covers 16 residues. CDR1 is SEHNR and CDR2 is FQNEAQ in the germline V gene (reference sequence). CDR3 in amino acids: CASSPGGGPQNEKLFF. In nucleotides, the CDR3 is TGTGCCAGCAGCCCAGGGGGGGGACCCCAAAATGAAAAACTGTTTTTT.

The chain combines TRBV6-5 with TRBJ1-1; TRBD1 aligns across 9 bases. The germline V gene encodes CDR1 MNHEY and CDR2 SVGAGI. This CDR3 is 14 amino acids long. V shed 4 bases and J 3 bases; nucleotides not matched to a gene: 3. CDR3 DNA sequence: TGTGCCAGCAGTTCCGACAGGGGGTACACTGAAGCTTTCTTT. Its protein product is CASSSDRGYTEAFF.

This chain's CDR3 is CASSFGGTGQPQHF. The DNA of the CDR3 is TGTGCCAGCAGCTTCGGTGGGACTGGTCAGCCCCAGCATTTT. The chain recombines TRBV11-1 with TRBJ1-5; D is possibly TRBD1 (5 bases). Germline values: CDR1 SGHAT, CDR2 FQDESV (reference sequence). V was shortened by 3 bases and J by 6 bases, with 12 bases between the two germline ends. This CDR3 has 14 amino acids.

V is TRBV11-1 and J is TRBJ2-7; D gene unclear. This CDR3 is built from 13 residues. Deletions cut 2 bases from V and 0 bases from J, with 5 bases between. Germline values: CDR1 SGHAT, CDR2 FQDESV (reference sequence). CDR3 bases: TGTGCCAGCAGCTTAACAGCCTCCTACGAGCAGTACGTC. Its translation is CASSLTASYEQYV.

The chain is built from TRBV29-1 and TRBJ1-1; TRBD1 is a possible D gene (5 bases). Trimming pared 2 bases from V and 1 base from J, leaving 8 bases between. CDR1 is SQVTM and CDR2 is ANQGSEA in the germline V gene. The CDR3 spans 13 residues. CDR3 amino acids: CSVEMGRNTEAFF. The CDR3, as DNA: TGCAGCGTTGAAATGGGACGGAACACTGAAGCTTTCTTT.

This chain joins TRBV28 and TRBJ2-7; D may match TRBD1 or TRBD2 (6 bases each). This CDR3 is 14 amino acids long. Deletions cut 6 bases from V and 2 bases from J, with 14 bases between. The germline V gene encodes CDR1 MDHEN and CDR2 SYDVKM. The CDR3 sequence: CASSGAGGPYEQYF. The CDR3 DNA sequence: TGTGCCAGCAGCGGTGCCGGGGGCCCCTACGAGCAGTACTTC.

This chain uses TRBV28 with TRBJ2-4, with 8 bases that match TRBD1. The CDR3 contains 15 residues. The germline V gene encodes CDR1 MDHEN and CDR2 SYDVKM. After removal of 5 bases from V and 2 bases from J, the junction contained 5 bases not matched to a gene. CDR3 residues: CASSLRQGTKNIQYF. As DNA, the CDR3 is TGTGCCAGCAGTCTTCGACAGGGGACCAAAAACATTCAGTACTTC. The full variable domain, its missing parts supplied by reference TRBV28 and TRBJ2-4, is DVKVTQSSRYLVKRTGEKVFLECVQDMDHENMFWYRQDPGLGLRLIYFSYDVKMKEKGDIPEGYSVSREKKERFSLILESASTNQTSMYLCASSLRQGTKNIQYFGAGTRLSVL.

This chain uses TRBV7-9 with TRBJ1-2, with 7 bases that match TRBD1. Looked up from germline, CDR1 is SEHNR and CDR2 is FQNEAQ (reference sequence). J was trimmed by 4 bases and V by 4 bases; bases with no gene match: 9. The CDR3 has 15 residues. CDR3 protein: CASSSNRGMVYGYTF. The CDR3 DNA is TGTGCCAGCAGCTCCAACAGGGGAATGGTCTATGGCTACACCTTC.

The J gene is TRBJ1-5, the V gene TRBV27, with D possibly being TRBD1 (6 bases). The V and J ends lost 0 bases and 5 bases respectively, with 11 bases between them. There are 15 residues in the CDR3. Germline CDR1 and CDR2: MNHEY and SMNVEV (reference sequence). CDR3 bases: TGTGCCAGCAGTTTATCGTTCCGGGGGCATCAGCCCCAGCATTTT. Protein product: CASSLSFRGHQPQHF.

Worth noting for this clone: One end of the junction does not line up with germline, which may come from a read error. The genes are TRBV7-7 and TRBJ2-5; 9 bases match TRBD1. Germline V gene data show CDR1 as SSHAT and CDR2 as FNYEAQ (reference sequence). This CDR3 spans 15 amino acids. The CDR3 nucleotides are TGTGCTAGCAGCTTGGGCACAGGGGGCGGGGAGACCCAGTACTTC. As protein: CASSLGTGGGETQYF. The variable domain in full, with the rest retrieved from reference TRBV7-7 and TRBJ2-5, is GAGVSQSPRYKVTKRGQDVTLRCDPISSHATLYWYQQALGQGPEFLTYFNYEAQPDKSGLPSDRFSAERPEGSISTLTIQRTEQRDSAMYRCASSLGTGGGETQYFGPGTRLLVL.

This clone was seen only once. The chain has TRBV29-1 and TRBJ2-2; D is possibly TRBD2 (5 bases). The CDR3 runs 14 residues. Germline assignment: CDR1 SQVTM and CDR2 ANQGSEA. The ends were cut back, 5 bases at V and 0 bases at J, with 10 bases in the middle. The CDR3 DNA reads as TGCAGCGTTCCCCGGGGTGCGAACACCGGGGAGCTGTTTTTT. Translation gives CSVPRGANTGELFF.

The chain uses TRBV7-8 and TRBJ1-6; TRBD1 matches at 10 bases. The junction had 13 bases not matched to a gene; V was cut back by 2 bases and J by 12 bases. In germline, CDR1 is SGHVS, CDR2 FQNEAQ. The CDR3 runs 17 residues. The chain's CDR3 is CASSLLQPGQGTKPLHF. In nucleotides, the CDR3 is TGTGCCAGCAGCTTATTACAACCGGGACAGGGGACGAAACCCCTCCACTTT.

The chain has TRBV5-5 and TRBJ2-1; no reliable D call. Trimming removed 4 bases at V and 0 bases at J, with 5 bases between. CDR3 size: 13 residues. Germline CDR1 is SGHKS and CDR2 is YYEKEE (reference sequence). The CDR3: CASSRSSYNEQFF. DNA of the CDR3: TGTGCCAGCAGCCGTAGCTCCTACAATGAGCAGTTCTTC.

CDR3 sequence: CASSVHRDIYSYEQYV. The DNA of the CDR3 is TGTGCCAGCAGTGTCCACCGGGACATCTACTCCTACGAGCAGTACGTC. V is TRBV6-1 and J is TRBJ2-7; maybe TRBD1 (6 bases). The V gene lost 4 bases and the J gene lost 0 bases, with 16 bases spanning the gap. The germline V gene has CDR1 MNHNS and CDR2 SASEGT. CDR3 length equals 16 residues.